These 15 T cell receptor beta chains were all obtained from the same sample, sequenced in a study of early T cells in non-severe SARS-CoV-2 infection (TCRdb year 2021). The library was generated by 5' RACE. Sequencing was carried out with a NextSeq 500. TCRdb took the public reads, trimmed them with fastp at Q25, ran MiXCR for clone calling and kept in-frame beta chains. For every CDR3 protein sequence, its rows merge into one entry that carries the most common genes and DNA. This sample is represented by about 35,000 distinct CDR3 sequences; about 4.7% of them were singletons. The ten biggest clones cover roughly 7.7% of the sample. The sequenced sample was whole blood. The receptors here all came from an adult who was a healthcare worker with PCR-confirmed SARS-CoV-2 infection or an uninfected control (not recorded which).

This clonotype was detected ten times or more. J is TRBJ2-1 and V is TRBV19, with 7 bases identical to TRBD1. There are 15 residues in the CDR3. Germline V CDR1 and CDR2: LNHDA, SQIVND (reference sequence). The J segment lost 7 bases and the V segment lost 6 bases, leaving 12 bases of the junction unmatched. The CDR3 nucleotides are TGTGCCAGTAGCCCTTTCGACAGGGATTTGAATGAGCAGTTCTTC. Its protein is CASSPFDRDLNEQFF.

This clonotype came up many times. The CDR3: CSARAIGGGGKMNTEAFF. Here the CDR3 DNA reads TGCAGTGCTAGAGCGATTGGTGGGGGGGGAAAGATGAACACTGAAGCTTTCTTT. The gene calls are TRBV20-1 and TRBJ1-1, with D tentatively TRBD1 (5 bases). Trimming removed 1 base from V and 0 bases from J, with 21 bases in between. The CDR3 spans 18 residues. CDR1 DFQATT and CDR2 SNEGSKA come from the germline V gene (reference sequence).

There are many counts of this clonotype. The chain has TRBV11-2 and TRBJ2-6; D unclear. The CDR3 has 18 amino acids. V dropped 0 bases and J dropped 0 bases, with 12 bases sitting between them. Germline CDR1 SGHAT, CDR2 FQNNGV. The CDR3 here is CASSLELLLGSGANVLTF. CDR3 DNA: TGTGCCAGCAGCTTAGAACTTTTGTTGGGCTCTGGGGCCAACGTCCTGACTTTC.

The table lists this clonotype with many counts. The CDR3 loop reads CASSLFWDPEAFF. The CDR3, as DNA: TGTGCCAGCAGCTTATTTTGGGATCCTGAAGCTTTCTTT. This chain links TRBV7-2 with TRBJ1-1; D gene unclear. CDR1 is SGHTA, CDR2 FQGNSA, per germline. This CDR3 region has 13 residues. V lost 2 bases and J 6 bases, leaving 10 bases between the germline ends. The whole variable domain, filled in from reference TRBV7-2 and TRBJ1-1, reads GAGVSQSPSNKVTEKGKDVELRCDPISGHTALYWYRQSLGQGLEFLIYFQGNSAPDKSGLPSDRFSAERTGGSVSTLTIQRTQQEDSAVYLCASSLFWDPEAFFGQGTRLTVV.

There are many counts of this clonotype. The J gene is TRBJ2-3, the V gene TRBV7-9, with D maybe TRBD1 (5 bases). This CDR3 is 15 amino acids long. The germline V gene encodes CDR1 SEHNR and CDR2 FQNEAQ (reference sequence). V shed 2 bases and J shed 3 bases, with 12 bases lying between them. CDR3 DNA sequence: TGTGCCAGCAGCTTATTACAGGCCGGGACAGATACGCAGTATTTT. Residues: CASSLLQAGTDTQYF.

This clonotype was counted a few times. The chain combines TRBV12-3 or TRBV12-4 with TRBJ1-2; possibly TRBD1 for D (5 bases). This CDR3 is 12 amino acids long. The V and J ends lost 3 bases and 8 bases respectively, with 10 bases between them. CDR3 nucleotide sequence: TGTGCCAGCAGTTTGGGTCCAGGGGGCTACACCTTC. Translated, it gives CASSLGPGGYTF.

This clonotype was counted many times. CDR3 nucleotides: TGTGCCAGCAGCCCTAGCGGGGGCGCCGGGAAGACCCAGTACTTC. Its protein product is CASSPSGGAGKTQYF. This rearrangement joins TRBV7-9 to TRBJ2-5; 10 bases map to TRBD2. This CDR3 has 15 amino acids. The V and J ends lost 5 bases and 6 bases, in that order; junction bases with no gene match: 9. From germline, CDR1 is SEHNR and CDR2 FQNEAQ (reference sequence).

The rearrangement joins TRBV3-1 to TRBJ2-5; 7 positions agree with TRBD2. This CDR3 region has 17 residues. CDR1 and CDR2 from the germline V gene are LGHDT and YNNKEL (reference sequence). Losses at the gene ends were 5 bases for V and 0 bases for J; bases not matched to a gene: 12. CDR3 in DNA: TGTGCCAGCAGCACCCAACCGGGACTACAGTACCAAGAGACCCAGTACTTC. Protein: CASSTQPGLQYQETQYF.

The CDR3 DNA follows: TGTGCCAGCGCCAGCGTCGGGGGGTATATTGATACGCAGTATTTT. This encodes CASASVGGYIDTQYF. The chain recombines TRBV25-1 with TRBJ2-3; 7 nucleotides match TRBD2. The germline V gene encodes CDR1 MGHDK and CDR2 SYGVNS. This CDR3 is 15 amino acids long. Trimming at V came to 8 bases and at J to 6 bases, leaving 14 bases not matched to a gene.

This clonotype was picked up many times. V gene TRBV7-9 combines with J gene TRBJ2-7; 11 nucleotides align to TRBD1. CDR1 is SEHNR and CDR2 is FQNEAQ in the germline V gene (reference sequence). Trimming at V came to 4 bases and at J to 3 bases, leaving 2 bases not matched to a gene. This CDR3 spans 14 amino acids. CDR3 residues: CASSWGTGGYEQYF. The DNA of the CDR3 is TGTGCCAGCAGCTGGGGGACAGGGGGCTACGAGCAGTACTTC.

This clonotype was observed at least ten times. The chain has TRBV5-1 and TRBJ2-7, with 9 nucleotides matching TRBD1. The CDR3 has 13 residues. In germline, CDR1 is SGHRS, CDR2 YFSETQ. The V and J ends lost 4 bases and 7 bases, in that order; junction bases with no gene match: 6. The CDR3 loop is CASSPGQGPEQYF. The CDR3, as DNA: TGCGCCAGCAGCCCGGGACAGGGACCTGAGCAGTACTTC.

This clonotype was found many times. The V gene is TRBV14, the J gene TRBJ1-2, with 7 bases lining up with TRBD1. The CDR3 runs 14 residues. The germline gives CDR1 SGHDN, CDR2 FVKESK. V lost 4 bases, J lost 4 bases, and 6 bases stayed unmatched. The CDR3 spells CASSPGQAFYGYTF. The CDR3 DNA sequence: TGTGCCAGCAGCCCAGGACAGGCTTTCTATGGCTACACCTTC.

The rearrangement links TRBV20-1 to TRBJ2-7; D uncertain. With 1 base removed from V and 2 bases from J, the gap between germline ends came to 6 bases. CDR3 length: 12 amino acids. Germline-derived CDR1 and CDR2 are DFQATT and SNEGSKA (reference sequence). The CDR3 DNA follows: TGCAGTGCTAGAGGCTACACCTACGAGCAGTACTTC. It codes for CSARGYTYEQYF.

In its sample, this clonotype was seen many times. The V call is TRBV20-1, the J call TRBJ2-3; a weak D match, TRBD2 (5 bases). Germline V CDR1 and CDR2: DFQATT, SNEGSKA (reference sequence). This CDR3 spans 15 amino acids. Trimming cost V 5 bases and J 0 bases, with 15 bases left between them. As DNA, the CDR3 is TGCAGTGCTCAGATTTTAGCGCTTAGCACAGATACGCAGTATTTT. Its protein is CSAQILALSTDTQYF.

This clonotype was seen ten or more times. The genes are TRBV20-1 and TRBJ1-6; D not resolved. The germline V and J ends were trimmed by 0 bases and 16 bases, with 16 bases remaining between them. This CDR3 is 13 amino acids long. The V gene's germline CDR1 is DFQATT and CDR2 SNEGSKA (reference sequence). The CDR3 sequence: CSARDLGRTQLHF. The DNA of the CDR3 is TGCAGTGCTAGAGATTTGGGTCGGACGCAGCTCCACTTT.